These 28 T cell receptor beta chains originate from one sample sequenced in a study of molecular identifiers for immune sequencing clone quantification. Using its own MiXCR run on the PCR reads, TCRdb lists one record per CDR3 protein. Among more than 250,000 distinct CDR3 sequences listed, about a fifth were seen once. Sequencing was performed on naive CD8+ T cells from blood, with Jurkat cell RNA spiked in. Described subset: FACS-sorted CD8+CD4-CCR7+CD45RA+ naive T cells. The receptor set was obtained from a human donor in good health. Some libraries in this study had Jurkat cell RNA spiked in.

With respect to this clonotype: This may stem from a read error, because a much larger clone lies one nucleotide away. Lacking the conserved final phenylalanine or tryptophan, this CDR3 likely reflects a read error. V and J are TRBV5-6 and TRBJ1-1; D is unclear. The V gene lost 2 bases and the J gene lost 0 bases, with 8 bases spanning the gap. CDR1 and CDR2 from the germline V gene are SGHDT and YYEEEE. The CDR3 spans 14 residues. The CDR3 loop reads CASSFQRVNTEAFL. CDR3 DNA: TGTGCCAGCAGCTTCCAAAGGGTGAACACTGAAGCTTTCCTT.

This clonotype has a count of ten or more. The chain combines TRBV7-6 with TRBJ2-2; TRBD1 aligns across 12 bases. Germline CDR1 reads SGHVS; CDR2 reads FNYEAQ. The V segment lost 4 bases and the J segment 6 bases; nucleotides outside the gene matches: 6. This CDR3 is built from 16 residues. The CDR3 region is CASSSSGTGGPGELFF. The CDR3 coding sequence is TGTGCCAGCAGCTCCTCCGGGACAGGGGGCCCCGGGGAGCTGTTTTTT.

In the case of this clonotype: One end of the junction varies from germline; a read error may be responsible. The chain joins TRBV12-3 or TRBV12-4 to TRBJ2-1; 10 bases are shared with TRBD1. CDR3 length equals 16 residues. The CDR3 here is CASSSGTGVSYNEPFF. Written as DNA, the CDR3 is TGTGCCAGCAGTTCCGGGACAGGGGTCTCCTACAATGAGCCGTTCTTC.

This clonotype has at least ten counts. The V gene is TRBV18, the J gene TRBJ1-4; D is unresolved. Germline lookup yields CDR1 KGHSH and CDR2 LQKENI. The V gene lost 2 bases and the J gene lost 0 bases, with 7 bases spanning the gap. This CDR3 is 15 amino acids long. CDR3 in DNA: TGTGCCAGCTCACCAGCCGATCCAACTAATGAAAAACTGTTTTTT. This sequence encodes CASSPADPTNEKLFF.

This clonotype was recorded only once. V usage is TRBV7-3 and J usage is TRBJ1-2; no firm D call. Per the germline V gene, CDR1 is SGHTA and CDR2 is FQGTGA. Trimming shortened V by 5 bases and J by 8 bases, and 21 bases separated the two germline ends. The CDR3 totals 15 residues. Here the CDR3 DNA reads TGTGCCAGCAGCCTATCCGGCGTGACGATGGAAGGCTACACCTTC. Its translation is CASSLSGVTMEGYTF.

A remark on this clonotype: Possible read error: a much larger clone is one base away. The conserved phenylalanine or tryptophan normally closing the CDR3 is absent here, so this likely arose from a read error. This chain's CDR3 is CATSHIWETNYGYTL. CDR3 DNA sequence: TGTGCCACCAGCCATATTTGGGAGACTAACTATGGCTACACCCTC. The chain uses TRBV15 and TRBJ1-2; D ambiguous. This CDR3 contains 15 residues. V lost 5 bases and J 0 bases, leaving 13 bases between the germline ends. The V gene's germline CDR1 is LNHNV and CDR2 YYDKDF (reference sequence).

The chain uses TRBV2 and TRBJ2-6, with D perhaps matching TRBD1 or TRBD2 (5 bases each). Germline V gene lookup returns CDR1 SNHLY and CDR2 FYNNEI. The CDR3 spans 17 residues. Trimming shortened V by 6 bases and J by 2 bases, and 17 bases separated the two germline ends. The CDR3 spells CASRGRSGVAGANVLTF. CDR3 coding DNA: TGTGCCAGCAGGGGACGGTCTGGCGTCGCTGGGGCCAACGTCCTGACTTTC.

This clonotype has at least ten counts. This chain connects TRBV18 to TRBJ1-4; no firm D call. V lost 1 base and J lost 0, with 9 bases in between. Germline-derived CDR1 and CDR2 are KGHSH and LQKENI. The CDR3 length is 16 residues. For the CDR3, the DNA is TGTGCCAGCTCACCACTGAGGGATCCAACTAATGAAAAACTGTTTTTT. This sequence encodes CASSPLRDPTNEKLFF.

There are many counts of this clonotype. The V and J genes are TRBV7-9 and TRBJ1-2; D is uncertain. V gave up 5 bases and J gave up 2 bases, with 15 bases separating them. The germline V gene has CDR1 SEHNR and CDR2 FQNEAQ (reference sequence). This CDR3 is built from 15 residues. In DNA form, the CDR3 reads TGTGCCAGCAGCCCGATCCGAGACACCAACTATGGCTACACCTTC. Its translation is CASSPIRDTNYGYTF.

This clonotype has at least ten counts. This chain joins TRBV9 and TRBJ2-7; TRBD2 aligns across 9 bases. CDR3 length: 14 amino acids. J gave up 8 bases and V 2 bases, and 8 bases lay outside the gene matches. Germline values: CDR1 SGDLS, CDR2 YYNGEE. Here the CDR3 reads CASSVGSGGLKQYF. For the CDR3, the DNA is TGTGCCAGCAGCGTCGGTAGCGGGGGCCTTAAGCAGTACTTC. The full variable domain, with the rest looked up from reference TRBV9 and TRBJ2-7, is DSGVTQTPKHLITATGQRVTLRCSPRSGDLSVYWYQQSLDQGLQFLIQYYNGEERAKGNILERFSAQQFPDLHSELNLSSLELGDSALYFCASSVGSGGLKQYFGPGTRLTVT.

This chain connects TRBV19 to TRBJ2-5, with a tentative D call TRBD1 (6 bases). Looked up from germline, CDR1 is LNHDA and CDR2 is SQIVND (reference sequence). This CDR3 contains 17 residues. V lost 3 bases to trimming and J lost 2 bases, with 19 bases between them. The CDR3 DNA reads TGTGCCAGTAGTATTGGGACCGGGACACCAATTCAAGAGACCCAGTACTTC. Translation gives CASSIGTGTPIQETQYF.

This clonotype was counted only a few times. V gene TRBV6-1 combines with J gene TRBJ1-1, with 10 bases lining up with TRBD1. CDR1 and CDR2 from the germline V gene are MNHNS and SASEGT. This CDR3 comprises 15 residues. Trimming removed 6 bases from V and 0 bases from J; junction bases left unmatched: 4. The DNA of the CDR3 is TGTGCCAGCAGGACAGGGGGCGCGATGAACACTGAAGCTTTCTTT. It is translated as CASRTGGAMNTEAFF.

This clonotype was recorded at least ten times. The chain is built from TRBV10-2 and TRBJ2-5, with D maybe TRBD2 (5 bases). V lost 1 base to trimming and J lost 5 bases, with 11 bases between them. The CDR3 spans 14 residues. Germline CDR1 and CDR2: WSHSY and SAAADI. DNA of the CDR3: TGCGCCAGCAGTGAGTTTCCCCCGGGGGAGACCCAGTACTTC. It encodes CASSEFPPGETQYF.

Comments on this clonotype: This may arise from a read error, as a much more abundant clone is one base away. The CDR3 loop reads CAGSSGPQADQPQHF. For the CDR3, the DNA is TGTGCCGGCAGCTCCGGGCCCCAGGCGGATCAGCCCCAGCATTTT. The chain employs TRBV13 and TRBJ1-5; D gene unclear. The CDR3 spans 15 residues. Germline CDR1 PRHDT, CDR2 FYEKMQ (reference sequence). Full variable domain (rest looked up from reference TRBV13 and TRBJ1-5): AAGVIQSPRHLIKEKRETATLKCYPIPRHDTVYWYQQGPGQDPQFLISFYEKMQSDKGSIPDRFSAQQFSDYHSELNMSSLELGDSALYFCAGSSGPQADQPQHFGDGTRLSIL.

About this clonotype: A much larger clone lies a single base off, so this may be a read error. The chain links TRBV29-1 to TRBJ2-1; D gene ambiguous. This CDR3 is built from 11 residues. In germline, CDR1 is SQVTM, CDR2 ANQGSEA. The DNA for the CDR3 is TGCAGCGTTGAAGGATATGGTGAGCAGTCCTTC. Protein: CSVEGYGEQSF.

This clonotype was counted only a few times. The V gene is TRBV29-1, the J gene TRBJ2-7; 13 positions match TRBD2. The CDR3 spans 15 residues. J gave up 4 bases and V 1 base, and 4 bases lay outside the gene matches. Per the germline V gene, CDR1 is SQVTM and CDR2 is ANQGSEA. The CDR3 loop is CSVEVRTSGGYEQYF. CDR3 in DNA: TGCAGCGTTGAAGTACGGACTAGCGGGGGTTACGAGCAGTACTTC.

This clonotype was detected ten times or more. The CDR3 DNA sequence: TGTGCCATCGGAGGGGTGTACGAGCAGTACTTC. This translates into CAIGGVYEQYF. The chain couples TRBV10-3 to TRBJ2-7; tentative D call: TRBD2 (6 bases). The CDR3 sequence is 11 residues long. Germline V gene data show CDR1 as ENHRY and CDR2 as SYGVKD. Trimming stripped 8 bases from V and 4 bases from J, with 9 bases between.

This clonotype came up many times. The chain recombines TRBV5-6 with TRBJ1-5, with D unresolved. Germline lookup yields CDR1 SGHDT and CDR2 YYEEEE. CDR3 length: 15 amino acids. Trimming removed 0 bases at V and 6 bases at J, with 13 bases between. CDR3 coding DNA: TGTGCCAGCAGCTTGGGGGTAGACCAAAGTCAGCCCCAGCATTTT. Translating gives CASSLGVDQSQPQHF.

This clonotype was observed many times. The rearrangement joins TRBV24-1 to TRBJ2-2, with D unresolved. Germline CDR1 and CDR2: KGHDR and SFDVKD. The CDR3 spans 14 residues. V was shortened by 8 bases and J by 0 bases, with 9 bases between the two germline ends. The CDR3 bases are TGTGCCACCACAGGTCCGGCGAACACCGGGGAGCTGTTTTTT. Encoded protein: CATTGPANTGELFF.

This clonotype was seen a few times. The J gene is TRBJ2-7, the V gene TRBV7-6; tentative D call: TRBD1 (7 bases). The CDR3 has 15 residues. Germline assignment: CDR1 SGHVS and CDR2 FNYEAQ. The V gene lost 0 bases and the J gene lost 5 bases, with 14 bases spanning the gap. CDR3 amino acids: CASSLAPGGLDEQYF. Written as DNA, the CDR3 is TGTGCCAGCAGCTTAGCACCAGGGGGGTTGGACGAGCAGTACTTC.

The chain uses TRBV30 and TRBJ2-7; the match to TRBD2 covers 12 bases. This CDR3 region has 15 residues. Looked up from germline, CDR1 is GTSNPN and CDR2 is SVGIG (reference sequence). The V and J ends lost 1 base and 5 bases, in that order; junction bases with no gene match: 6. CDR3: CAWSASGRALDEQYF. The DNA of the CDR3 is TGTGCCTGGAGTGCTAGCGGGAGGGCCTTAGACGAGCAGTACTTC.

This clonotype was observed many times. The chain has TRBV2 and TRBJ1-5; no definite D call. The length of the CDR3 is 14 residues. Deletions cut 2 bases from V and 6 bases from J, with 11 bases between. Germline lookup yields CDR1 SNHLY and CDR2 FYNNEI. CDR3 DNA: TGTGCCAGCAGTGAATGGTCTGGGAGTCAGCCCCAGCATTTT. Protein product: CASSEWSGSQPQHF. Filled out from reference TRBV2 and TRBJ1-5, the complete variable domain reads EPEVTQTPSHQVTQMGQEVILRCVPISNHLYFYWYRQILGQKVEFLVSFYNNEISEKSEIFDDQFSVERPDGSNFTLKIRSTKLEDSAMYFCASSEWSGSQPQHFGDGTRLSIL.

This clonotype was counted ten times or more. This rearrangement joins TRBV4-2 to TRBJ2-7, with a tentative D call TRBD1 (5 bases). The CDR3 has 15 amino acids. CDR1 and CDR2 from the germline V gene are LGHNA and YNFKEQ. With 8 bases removed from V and 3 bases from J, the gap between germline ends came to 20 bases. This CDR3 reads CASGIEHLRGYEQYF. The CDR3, as DNA: TGTGCCAGCGGGATAGAGCACCTTAGGGGCTACGAGCAGTACTTC.

Remarks on this clonotype: Being one base from a much bigger clone, this may be a read error. The J gene is TRBJ2-3, the V gene TRBV7-6, with 8 bases fitting TRBD2. V dropped 10 bases and J dropped 5; count of bases not matched to a gene: 14. The CDR3 totals 15 residues. Looked up from germline, CDR1 is SGHVS and CDR2 is FNYEAQ. CDR3 protein: CAITTVAGSGDTQYF. DNA for the CDR3: TGTGCCATCACCACAGTAGCGGGAAGTGGAGATACGCAGTATTTT.

The sample holds many counts of this clonotype. The chain links TRBV20-1 to TRBJ1-6; 7 nucleotides agree with TRBD1. Germline CDR1 DFQATT, CDR2 SNEGSKA (reference sequence). J lost 10 bases, V lost 1 base, and 7 bases had no gene match. CDR3 length: 14 amino acids. The CDR3 sequence is CSARGEGAGSPLHF. The CDR3 DNA is TGCAGTGCTAGAGGCGAGGGGGCAGGATCACCCCTCCACTTT.

This clonotype was detected many times. The rearrangement links TRBV30 to TRBJ2-1; 11 nucleotides line up with TRBD2. The length of the CDR3 is 15 residues. Germline V gene lookup returns CDR1 GTSNPN and CDR2 SVGIG (reference sequence). The ends lost 4 bases at V and 4 bases at J; junction bases unmatched: 6. The CDR3 sequence: CAWTRLAGSYNEQFF. In DNA form, the CDR3 reads TGTGCCTGGACCCGACTAGCGGGGAGTTACAATGAGCAGTTCTTC.

This clonotype was seen ten or more times. The chain employs TRBV7-9 and TRBJ1-4; D gene ambiguous. Deletions cut 3 bases from V and 4 bases from J, with 12 bases between. Germline V CDR1 and CDR2: SEHNR, FQNEAQ (reference sequence). The CDR3 consists of 15 residues. CDR3 in amino acids: CASSLRTDDNEKLFF. The DNA for the CDR3 is TGTGCCAGCAGCTTGCGCACGGATGATAATGAAAAACTGTTTTTT.

This clonotype was observed a handful of times. Here the CDR3 omits its conserved ending phenylalanine or tryptophan, so a read error is the likely source. The chain is built from TRBV10-3 and TRBJ1-1; 7 positions agree with TRBD1. The trim removed 6 bases at V and 3 bases at J, leaving 1 base unmatched. The V gene's germline CDR1 is ENHRY and CDR2 SYGVKD. This CDR3 is built from 12 residues. This CDR3 reads CAIRQGYTEAFL. The CDR3 DNA reads as TGTGCCATCAGACAGGGGTACACTGAAGCTTTCCTT.